This TCR beta chain was retrieved from a study of stem cell transplantation in POMP-related autoinflammatory disease. Overall study context: Defective thymoproteasomes were hypothesized to impair CD8+ T-cell positive selection. Neutrophil and platelet engraftment from the graft donor was 100% through one year after transplant.

General study points: In PRAID patients, the number of distinct TRB V-J gene pairings was restricted. In patients with PRAID, every analyzed T-cell subset tended to show lower diversity and higher clonality.

Trimming cost V 4 bases and J 4 bases, with 14 bases left between them. Per germline, CDR1 SGDLS and CDR2 YYNGEE. The CDR3 is made up of 14 amino acids. Profiling relied on immunoSEQ multiplex PCR, and the TCRdb table lists in-frame clones only, not all of them. The table shows 68,000 or so clones, with approximately 91% occurring only once. The sample holds one count of this clone. Its antigen remains unidentified. The TCR sequence derives from a human patient with POMP-related autoinflammation and immune dysregulation (PRAID). Some T cells may be the graft donor's. The source material was CD4+ T cells from PBMCs, sampled after stem cell transplantation. V and J are TRBV9 and TRBJ2-5; unclear D gene. Written as DNA, the CDR3 is TGTGCCAGCAGCATCTACGACCGAGCAGAGACCCAGTACTTC. Translated: CASSIYDRAETQYF.